These T cell receptor beta chains were read from a single sample in a study of human T cells and chemical hapten exposure. TCRdb re-analysed the RACE reads in MiXCR, keeping a single row per CDR3 protein. This sample yields 340,000 or so distinct CDR3 sequences, of which approximately 6.3% are seen a single time; more than 7% belongs to the top ten. Sequenced material: whole blood, taken in connection with sensitization to the hapten diphenylcyclopropenone (DPC). The receptors were sampled from a young woman with alopecia areata. Some clones in this sample may be carry-over from other donors' samples. Each CDR3 is given with its conserved first and last residue. A D gene is named only where the DNA matches it firmly. The listing skips clone size in some rows; elsewhere it reads once, few, many or a size class.

V	D	size	J	CDR3	DNA
TRBV10-3	.	.	TRBJ1-2	CAISESPGPYGYTF	TGTGCCATCAGTGAGTCACCGGGTCCCTATGGCTACACCTTC
TRBV6-2/TRBV6-3	.	many	TRBJ1-1	CASSYDKPNTEAFF	TGTGCCAGCAGTTACGACAAACCCAACACTGAAGCTTTCTTT
TRBV29-1	TRBD2	few	TRBJ2-1	CSAKRGTSYNEQFF	TGCAGCGCAAAGCGGGGGACCTCCTACAATGAGCAGTTCTTC
TRBV4-1	.	.	TRBJ1-1	CASSLRGAEAFF	TGCGCCAGCAGTCTCAGGGGTGCTGAAGCTTTCTTT
TRBV18	.	many	TRBJ2-6	CASSPLQDLYGANVLTF	TGTGCCAGCTCACCACTCCAGGATCTATATGGGGCCAACGTCCTGACTTTC
TRBV7-2	TRBD1	few	TRBJ1-2	CASSPGQGGHGYTF	TGTGCCAGCAGCCCGGGACAGGGAGGGCATGGCTACACCTTC
TRBV5-6	.	.	TRBJ2-3	CASSLPRTTDTQYF	TGTGCCAGCAGCTTGCCCCGGACGACAGATACGCAGTATTTT
TRBV27	TRBD1	.	TRBJ2-2	CASSLYRGRTGELFF	TGTGCCAGCAGTTTATATAGGGGGCGGACCGGGGAGCTGTTTTTT
TRBV28	TRBD1	.	TRBJ2-1	CETGTGLGEQFF	TGTGAAACAGGGACAGGGTTGGGTGAGCAGTTCTTC
TRBV20-1	.	few	TRBJ1-4	CSARDFRPSGFNNEKLFF	TGCAGTGCTAGAGATTTCCGCCCATCGGGGTTTAATAATGAAAAACTGTTTTTT
TRBV6-5	TRBD1	many	TRBJ2-7	CASSMGQGAYEQYF	TGTGCCAGCAGTATGGGACAGGGAGCGTACGAGCAGTACTTC
TRBV27	.	few	TRBJ2-3	CASSFTKGDTQYF	TGTGCCAGCAGTTTTACCAAAGGGGATACGCAGTATTTT
TRBV4-2	TRBD2	few	TRBJ2-1	CASSQRTTSGADEQFF	TGTGCCAGCAGCCAGAGAACGACTAGCGGGGCCGATGAGCAGTTCTTC
TRBV6-1	.	.	TRBJ1-5	CASSADRVQHF	TGTGCCAGCAGTGCGGACAGAGTCCAGCATTTT
TRBV3-1	.	many	TRBJ1-6	CASSRGASSYNSPLHF	TGTGCCAGCAGCCGGGGGGCGAGCTCCTATAATTCACCCCTCCACTTT
TRBV7-9	.	.	TRBJ2-3	CASSSRSADTQYF	TGTGCCAGCAGCTCCCGGAGCGCAGATACGCAGTATTTT
TRBV6-5	TRBD1	.	TRBJ2-7	CASSYSRQGAWYEQYF	TGTGCCAGCAGTTACTCGAGGCAGGGGGCATGGTACGAGCAGTACTTC
TRBV5-4	.	many	TRBJ2-5	CASSSGLAWGETQYF	TGTGCCAGCAGCTCCGGCTTGGCTTGGGGAGAGACCCAGTACTTC
TRBV9	TRBD1	few	TRBJ2-1	CASSVYPPGQGIYNEQFF	TGTGCCAGCAGCGTTTACCCCCCGGGACAGGGGATCTACAATGAGCAGTTCTTC
TRBV5-5	.	many	TRBJ1-2	CASSFILDGYTF	TGTGCCAGCAGCTTTATCTTGGATGGCTACACCTTC
TRBV12-3/TRBV12-4	TRBD1	.	TRBJ2-5	CASSSTTGGWETQYF	TGTGCCAGCAGTTCCACGACAGGGGGCTGGGAGACCCAGTACTTC
TRBV29-1	.	few	TRBJ1-5	CSVAGTDPNQPQHF	TGCAGCGTTGCGGGGACGGACCCCAATCAGCCCCAGCATTTT
TRBV6-5	TRBD2	many	TRBJ2-2	CASSRGAGGPPGELFF	TGTGCCAGCAGTCGTGGGGCGGGGGGACCTCCCGGGGAGCTGTTTTTT
TRBV7-9	.	.	TRBJ2-3	CASSTLAKDRDTQYF	TGTGCCAGCAGCACCCTAGCGAAGGACCGAGATACGCAGTATTTT
TRBV20-1	TRBD2	many	TRBJ2-1	CSAPPGTKASDEQFF	TGCAGTGCTCCCCCTGGGACTAAAGCCTCCGATGAGCAGTTCTTC
TRBV28	.	few	TRBJ1-4	CASSTYREDWYRTNEKLFF	TGTGCCAGCAGTACCTACAGGGAGGATTGGTATAGGACTAATGAAAAACTGTTTTTT
TRBV2	.	many	TRBJ2-3	CASSLFDGEDTQYF	TGTGCCAGCAGTCTATTCGACGGGGAAGATACGCAGTATTTT
TRBV4-3	TRBD1	.	TRBJ1-2	CASSQDWDRENYGYTF	TGCGCCAGCAGCCAAGATTGGGACAGGGAGAACTATGGCTACACCTTC
TRBV9	.	few	TRBJ1-1	CASNGPLNGNTEAFF	TGTGCCAGCAATGGTCCTTTAAACGGGAACACTGAAGCTTTCTTT
TRBV5-4	.	.	TRBJ1-2	CASSSQTVNYGYTF	TGTGCCAGCAGCTCACAGACAGTGAACTATGGCTACACCTTC
TRBV28	.	few	TRBJ1-1	CASSPLTGTGTEAFF	TGTGCCAGCAGTCCACTTACAGGGACGGGGACTGAAGCTTTCTTT
TRBV6-4	.	many	TRBJ2-3	CASSDEAGRSADTQYF	TGTGCCAGCAGTGACGAGGCGGGCAGAAGCGCAGATACGCAGTATTTT
TRBV4-1	TRBD1	.	TRBJ1-2	CASSQEPQSKGQGASGGYTF	TGCGCCAGCAGCCAAGAACCCCAATCTAAGGGACAGGGGGCATCAGGTGGCTACACCTTC
TRBV6-5	.	.	TRBJ1-1	CASSYSGGRSFTEAFF	TGTGCCAGCAGTTACTCGGGGGGGCGAAGTTTCACTGAAGCTTTCTTT
TRBV7-2	.	many	TRBJ1-6	CASSLGGTDNSPLHF	TGTGCCAGCAGCTTAGGGGGGACGGACAATTCACCCCTCCACTTT
TRBV6-5	.	many	TRBJ1-1	CASSYGRENTEAFF	TGTGCCAGCAGTTACGGCAGGGAGAACACTGAAGCTTTCTTT
TRBV7-3	.	.	TRBJ1-5	CASSTQGGQPQHF	TGTGCCAGCAGCACGCAGGGAGGGCAGCCCCAGCATTTT
TRBV27	.	.	TRBJ2-7	CASTKGRGQYEQYF	TGTGCCAGCACCAAAGGGAGGGGGCAGTACGAGCAGTACTTC
TRBV29-1	.	many	TRBJ2-1	CSVEVGTSYNEQFF	TGCAGCGTTGAAGTTGGGACCTCCTACAATGAGCAGTTCTTC
TRBV6-5	.	many	TRBJ1-2	CASSYSPDYGYTF	TGTGCCAGCAGTTATTCTCCCGACTATGGCTACACCTTC
TRBV12-3/TRBV12-4	TRBD2	few	TRBJ2-3	CASSYIAGPTDTQYF	TGTGCCAGCAGCTACATAGCGGGACCCACAGATACGCAGTATTTT
TRBV4-1	.	many	TRBJ2-2	CASSQEPDSTGELFF	TGCGCCAGCAGCCAAGAGCCGGATTCCACCGGGGAGCTGTTTTTT
TRBV9	TRBD2	.	TRBJ2-7	CASSVGSGGGYEQYF	TGTGCCAGCAGCGTAGGTTCCGGCGGGGGCTACGAGCAGTACTTC
TRBV20-1	TRBD2	few	TRBJ2-3	CSAGGGAGTDTQYF	TGCAGTGCCGGCGGGGGGGCGGGCACAGATACGCAGTATTTT
TRBV5-6	TRBD1	many	TRBJ1-2	CASSLAGTGNYGYTF	TGTGCCAGCAGCTTGGCCGGGACAGGGAACTATGGCTACACCTTC
TRBV5-1	.	.	TRBJ2-5	CASSLEVRKTQYF	TGCGCCAGCAGCTTGGAGGTTCGCAAGACCCAGTACTTC
TRBV18	.	.	TRBJ2-3	CASSEGHYTDTQYF	TGTGCCAGCTCGGAGGGGCACTACACAGATACGCAGTATTTT
TRBV7-9	.	many	TRBJ1-4	CASSLSREGEKLFF	TGTGCCAGCAGCTTAAGCAGAGAGGGCGAAAAACTGTTTTTT
TRBV10-3	.	few	TRBJ1-4	CAIRPGHRMNEKLFF	TGTGCCATCAGACCGGGACACCGAATGAATGAAAAACTGTTTTTT
TRBV20-1	.	many	TRBJ2-7	CSASAYEQYF	TGCAGTGCTTCCGCCTACGAGCAGTACTTC
TRBV20-1	.	few	TRBJ2-3	CSAMGPTGNTDTQYF	TGCAGTGCTATGGGTCCGACAGGAAACACAGATACGCAGTATTTT
TRBV21-1	.	many	TRBJ2-7	CASSKIHAGGQHEQYF	TGTGCCAGCAGCAAAATCCATGCAGGGGGACAGCACGAGCAGTACTTC
TRBV2	.	few	TRBJ1-4	CASSSQGWANEKLFF	TGTGCCAGCAGTTCACAGGGATGGGCTAATGAAAAACTGTTTTTT
TRBV15	.	.	TRBJ1-2	CATSRDINPGDGYTF	TGTGCCACCAGCAGAGACATAAACCCAGGAGATGGCTACACCTTC
TRBV25-1	TRBD2	few	TRBJ2-3	CASSPTLAGNTDTQYF	TGTGCCAGCAGTCCCACCCTAGCGGGGAACACAGATACGCAGTATTTT